This TCR beta chain comes out of a study of identifying expanded T cells in peripheral blood. Germline V CDR1 and CDR2: LGHNA, YSLEER. Trimming cost V 0 bases and J 0 bases; bases outside gene matches: 4. This CDR3 spans 17 amino acids. The assay was immunoSEQ multiplex PCR, and TCRdb's table has in-frame clones only and misses some. Among fewer than 85,000 clones listed, roughly 81% were seen once. General study points: Variance in clone template counts between approximately two-week samples significantly increased with total template count across all healthy donors. About 1.2 clones differed between technical replicates, versus approximately 16 and 19 over time.

No infections or other immune events were documented during collection. Comments on this clone: The antigen is not known.

This sequence was found in a person aged 18-70 years in good health. Sequencing was done on a sample of blood. The chain uses TRBV4-3 and TRBJ2-1; 8 nucleotides line up with TRBD2. The CDR3: CASSQEVAGSSYNEQFF. The CDR3 nucleotides read TGCGCCAGCAGCCAAGAGGTAGCGGGAAGCTCCTACAATGAGCAGTTCTTC.